Only one count was recorded for the clone carrying this T cell receptor (beta chain). These data are taken from a study of blood T cells in healthy people across ages. PCR was performed a second time for roughly 6 to 12 cycles using a sample-barcoded 5' primer and a J-beta primer mix. TCRdb redid the calling of the 5' RACE reads with MiXCR, one entry per CDR3 protein. The sample holds approximately 800,000 distinct CDR3 sequences, around 62% seen once. Source material: blood. This sequence originates from a man younger than 45 in good health.

The DNA for the CDR3 is TGTGCCAGCAGCGTTGAAGCGGGGGCCATCACAGATACGCAGTATTTT. This sequence encodes CASSVEAGAITDTQYF. The J gene is TRBJ2-3, the V gene TRBV9; 8 bases align to TRBD2. Germline V CDR1 and CDR2: SGDLS, YYNGEE. V lost 2 bases and J lost 2; bases outside the gene matches: 7. The CDR3 consists of 16 residues.